This TCR beta chain stems from a study of blood T cell repertoires in COVID-19. For the study at large: Some COVID-19 samples were acute and others convalescent; all came from the United States, Italy and Spain. The cDNA or gDNA used as material had been derived from T cells, B-cell-depleted T cells, or PBMCs.

As handled by the study authors: Using reference gene primer amplification, nucleated cell counts were estimated. Data came from immunoSEQ multiplex PCR; TCRdb stores just in-frame clones and leaves some out. For V, J and clone size, that table is used; D and trimming come from the DNA. Counted here are about 170,000 clones, 85% to 95% occurring once; the ten biggest clones make up 3.5% to 5%. J was trimmed by 7 bases and V by 5 bases; bases with no gene match: 15. The germline CDR1 and CDR2 sequences are SGHVS and FQNEAQ. CDR3 size: 18 residues. This chain joins TRBV7-8 and TRBJ1-5; 12 positions agree with TRBD1. The sequence came from a woman aged 45-59 years with acute or convalescent COVID-19. The sequencing sample was made of peripheral blood. The CDR3 DNA reads TGTGCCAGCAGCCCCGAGGGGGACAGGGGGCTAAATAGGCAGCCCCAGCATTTT. Translating gives CASSPEGDRGLNRQPQHF.